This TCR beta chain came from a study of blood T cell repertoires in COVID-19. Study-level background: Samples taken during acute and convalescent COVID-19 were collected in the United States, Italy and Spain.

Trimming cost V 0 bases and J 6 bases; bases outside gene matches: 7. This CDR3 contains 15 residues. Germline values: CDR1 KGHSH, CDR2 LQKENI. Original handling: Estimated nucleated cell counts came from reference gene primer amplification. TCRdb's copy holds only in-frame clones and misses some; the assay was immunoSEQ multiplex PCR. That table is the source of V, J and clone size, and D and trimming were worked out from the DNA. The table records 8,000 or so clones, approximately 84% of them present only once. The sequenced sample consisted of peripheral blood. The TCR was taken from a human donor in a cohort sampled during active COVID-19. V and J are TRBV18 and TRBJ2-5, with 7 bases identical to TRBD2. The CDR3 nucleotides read TGTGCCAGCTCACCACCGGGAGGGGCGAAAAAGACCCAGTACTTC. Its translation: CASSPPGGAKKTQYF.